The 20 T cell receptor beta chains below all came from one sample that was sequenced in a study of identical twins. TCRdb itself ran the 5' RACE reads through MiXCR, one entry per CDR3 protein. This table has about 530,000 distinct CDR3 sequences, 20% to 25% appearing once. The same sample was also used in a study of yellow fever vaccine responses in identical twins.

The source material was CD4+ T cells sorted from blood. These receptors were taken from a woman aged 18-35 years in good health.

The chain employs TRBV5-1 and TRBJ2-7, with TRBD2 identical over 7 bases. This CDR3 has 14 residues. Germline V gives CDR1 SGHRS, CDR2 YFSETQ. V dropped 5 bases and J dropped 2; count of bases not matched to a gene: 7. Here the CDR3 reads CASSRSGTTYEQYF. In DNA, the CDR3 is TGCGCCAGCAGTAGAAGCGGGACCACCTACGAGCAGTACTTC.

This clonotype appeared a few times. CDR3 nucleotides: TGCAGTGCAACCGGGACTAGCGGGGGGACCTACGAGCAGTACTTC. Translated, it gives CSATGTSGGTYEQYF. V gene TRBV20-1 combines with J gene TRBJ2-7; 15 bases agree with TRBD2. The germline V gene encodes CDR1 DFQATT and CDR2 SNEGSKA (reference sequence). This CDR3 spans 15 amino acids. V dropped 6 bases and J dropped 2; count of bases not matched to a gene: 5.

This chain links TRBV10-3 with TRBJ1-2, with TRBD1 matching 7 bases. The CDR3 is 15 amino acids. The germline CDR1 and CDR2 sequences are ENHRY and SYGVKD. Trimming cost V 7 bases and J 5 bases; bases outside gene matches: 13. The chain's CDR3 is CAIKEGGTALYGYTF. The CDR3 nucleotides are TGTGCCATCAAAGAAGGCGGGACAGCGCTTTATGGCTACACCTTC.

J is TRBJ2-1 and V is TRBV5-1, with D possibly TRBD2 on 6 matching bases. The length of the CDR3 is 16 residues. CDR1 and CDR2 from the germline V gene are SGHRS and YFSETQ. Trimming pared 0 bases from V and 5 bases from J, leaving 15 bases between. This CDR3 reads CASSLAAGSSDNEQFF. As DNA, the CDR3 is TGCGCCAGCAGCTTGGCGGCGGGGTCTTCTGACAATGAGCAGTTCTTC.

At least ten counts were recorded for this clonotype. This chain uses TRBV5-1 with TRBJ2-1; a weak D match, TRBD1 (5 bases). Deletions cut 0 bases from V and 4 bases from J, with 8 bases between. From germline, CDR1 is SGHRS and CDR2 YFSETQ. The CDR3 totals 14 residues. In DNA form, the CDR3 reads TGCGCCAGCAGCTTGGACCAGGGATACAATGAGCAGTTCTTC. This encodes CASSLDQGYNEQFF.

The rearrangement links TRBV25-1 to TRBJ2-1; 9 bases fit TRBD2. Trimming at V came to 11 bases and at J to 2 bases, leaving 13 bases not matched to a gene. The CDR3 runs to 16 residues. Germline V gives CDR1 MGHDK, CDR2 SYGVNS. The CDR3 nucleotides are TGTGCCTGCACCGGGTTAGAGCGGGGGGCCTACAATGAGCAGTTCTTC. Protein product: CACTGLERGAYNEQFF.

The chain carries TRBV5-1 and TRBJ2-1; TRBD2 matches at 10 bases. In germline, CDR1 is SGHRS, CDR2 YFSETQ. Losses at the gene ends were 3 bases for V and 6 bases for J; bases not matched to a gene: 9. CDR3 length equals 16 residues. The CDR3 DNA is TGCGCCAGCAGCTCCCCGGGACTAGCGTATAGCAATGAGCAGTTCTTC. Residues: CASSSPGLAYSNEQFF. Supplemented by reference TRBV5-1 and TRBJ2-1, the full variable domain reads KAGVTQTPRYLIKTRGQQVTLSCSPISGHRSVSWYQQTPGQGLQFLFEYFSETQRNKGNFPGRFSGRQFSNSRSEMNVSTLELGDSALYLCASSSPGLAYSNEQFFGPGTRLTVL.

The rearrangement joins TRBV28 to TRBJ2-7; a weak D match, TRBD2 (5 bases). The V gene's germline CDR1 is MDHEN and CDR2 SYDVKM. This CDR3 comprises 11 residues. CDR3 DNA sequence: TGTGCTCCAGGACGGGGAAACGAGCAGTACGTC. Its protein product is CAPGRGNEQYV.

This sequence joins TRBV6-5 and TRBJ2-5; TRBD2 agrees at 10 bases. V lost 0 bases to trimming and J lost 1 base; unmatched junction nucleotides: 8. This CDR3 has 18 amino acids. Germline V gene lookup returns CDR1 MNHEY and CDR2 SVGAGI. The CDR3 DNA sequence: TGTGCCAGCAGTTACTCCCCTAGCGGGGGAACCCCCCAAGAGACCCAGTACTTC. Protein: CASSYSPSGGTPQETQYF.

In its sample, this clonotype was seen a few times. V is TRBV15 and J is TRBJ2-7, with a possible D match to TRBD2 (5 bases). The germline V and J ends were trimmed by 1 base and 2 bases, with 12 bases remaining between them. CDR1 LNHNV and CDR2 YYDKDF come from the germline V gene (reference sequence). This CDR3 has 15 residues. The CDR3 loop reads CATSRGESAAYEQYF. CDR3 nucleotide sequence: TGTGCCACCAGCAGAGGAGAGTCAGCGGCCTACGAGCAGTACTTC.

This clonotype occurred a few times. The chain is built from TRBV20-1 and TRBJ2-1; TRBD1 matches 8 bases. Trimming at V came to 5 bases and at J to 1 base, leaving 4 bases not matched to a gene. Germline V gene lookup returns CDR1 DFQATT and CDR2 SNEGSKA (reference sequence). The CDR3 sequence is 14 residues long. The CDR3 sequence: CSAQTGASYNEQFF. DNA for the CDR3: TGCAGTGCTCAGACAGGGGCGTCCTACAATGAGCAGTTCTTC.

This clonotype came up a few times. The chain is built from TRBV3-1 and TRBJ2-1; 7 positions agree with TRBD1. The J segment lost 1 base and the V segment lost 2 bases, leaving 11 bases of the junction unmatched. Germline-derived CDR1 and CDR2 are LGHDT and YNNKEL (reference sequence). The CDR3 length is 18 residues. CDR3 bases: TGTGCCAGCAGCCAAATTTACAGGGGTCCGAAGTCCTACAATGAGCAGTTCTTC. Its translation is CASSQIYRGPKSYNEQFF.

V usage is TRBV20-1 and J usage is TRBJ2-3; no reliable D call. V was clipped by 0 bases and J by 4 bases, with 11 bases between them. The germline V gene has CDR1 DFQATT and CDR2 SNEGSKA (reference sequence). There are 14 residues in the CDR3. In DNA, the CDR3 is TGCAGTGCTAGAGATGTGATAGTTGCAGATACGCAGTATTTT. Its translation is CSARDVIVADTQYF.

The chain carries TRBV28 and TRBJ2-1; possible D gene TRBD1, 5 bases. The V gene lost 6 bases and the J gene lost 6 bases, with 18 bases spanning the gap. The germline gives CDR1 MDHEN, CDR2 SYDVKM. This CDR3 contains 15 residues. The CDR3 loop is CASSSAGLTPNEQFF. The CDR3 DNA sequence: TGTGCCAGCAGCTCAGCAGGGCTGACCCCCAATGAGCAGTTCTTC.

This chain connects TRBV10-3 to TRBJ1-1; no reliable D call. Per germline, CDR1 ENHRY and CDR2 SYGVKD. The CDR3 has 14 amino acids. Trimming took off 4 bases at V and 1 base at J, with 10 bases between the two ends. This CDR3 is CAISGLEANTEAFF. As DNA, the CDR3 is TGTGCCATCAGTGGGCTTGAGGCGAACACTGAAGCTTTCTTT.

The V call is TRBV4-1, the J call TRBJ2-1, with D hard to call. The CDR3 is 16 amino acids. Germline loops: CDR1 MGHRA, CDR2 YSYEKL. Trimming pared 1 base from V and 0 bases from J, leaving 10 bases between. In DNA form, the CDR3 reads TGCGCCAGCAGCCAAGTCGACATTATCTCCTACAATGAGCAGTTCTTC. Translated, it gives CASSQVDIISYNEQFF.

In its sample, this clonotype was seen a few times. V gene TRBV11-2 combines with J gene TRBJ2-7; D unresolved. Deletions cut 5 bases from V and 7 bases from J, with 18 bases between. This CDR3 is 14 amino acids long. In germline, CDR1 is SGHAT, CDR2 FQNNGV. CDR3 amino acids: CASSNWAGANEQYV. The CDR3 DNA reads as TGTGCCAGCAGCAATTGGGCAGGAGCTAATGAGCAGTACGTC.

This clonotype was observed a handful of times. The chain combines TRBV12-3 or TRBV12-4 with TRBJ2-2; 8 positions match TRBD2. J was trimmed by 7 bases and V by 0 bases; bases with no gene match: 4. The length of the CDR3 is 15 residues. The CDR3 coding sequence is TGTGCCAGCAGTTTAGCTAGCGCGGGAGGCGGGGAGCTGTTTTTT. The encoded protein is CASSLASAGGGELFF.

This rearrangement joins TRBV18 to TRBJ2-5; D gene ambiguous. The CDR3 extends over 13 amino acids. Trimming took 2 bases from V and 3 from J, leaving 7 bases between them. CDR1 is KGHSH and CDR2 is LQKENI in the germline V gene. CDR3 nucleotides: TGTGCCAGCTCACCAGGCGCGGAAGAGACCCAGTACTTC. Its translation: CASSPGAEETQYF.

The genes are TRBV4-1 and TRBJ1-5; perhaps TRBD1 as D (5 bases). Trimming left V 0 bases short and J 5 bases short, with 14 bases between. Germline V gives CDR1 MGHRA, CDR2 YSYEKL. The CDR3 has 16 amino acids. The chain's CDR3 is CASSQDDGGIHQPQHF. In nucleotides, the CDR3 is TGCGCCAGCAGCCAAGATGACGGGGGGATCCATCAGCCCCAGCATTTT.